This T cell receptor beta chain was recorded in a study of blood T cell repertoires in COVID-19. Study context: Sites across the United States, Italy and Spain contributed samples from acute and convalescent COVID-19.

Authors' processing steps: Nucleated cell counts were estimated from reference gene primer amplification. Repertoires were generated with immunoSEQ multiplex PCR, while TCRdb's copy carries only in-frame clones and drops some. V and J calls and clone size are given by that table; D and trimming were obtained from the DNA. The sample yields 250,000 or so clones, roughly 83% seen once. The receptor was derived from an older man with acute or convalescent COVID-19. The sample consisted of peripheral blood.

This CDR3 reads CASRVMENAEPNTDTQYF. DNA of the CDR3: TGCGCCAGCAGAGTGATGGAGAATGCAGAGCCAAACACAGATACGCAGTATTTT. The gene calls are TRBV5-1 and TRBJ2-3; D not certain. Looked up from germline, CDR1 is SGHRS and CDR2 is YFSETQ. The CDR3 sequence is 18 residues long. Trimming pared 5 bases from V and 2 bases from J, leaving 24 bases between. Drawing the rest from reference TRBV5-1 and TRBJ2-3, the complete variable domain is KAGVTQTPRYLIKTRGQQVTLSCSPISGHRSVSWYQQTPGQGLQFLFEYFSETQRNKGNFPGRFSGRQFSNSRSEMNVSTLELGDSALYLCASRVMENAEPNTDTQYFGPGTRLTVL.